The 26 T cell receptor beta chains below all came from one sample that was sequenced in a study of blood T cells in healthy people across ages. Using a J-beta primer mix together with a sample-barcoded 5' primer, a second PCR was run for about 7 to 12 cycles. One entry per CDR3 protein results from TCRdb running MiXCR on the 5' RACE reads. The sample gives some 1,500,000 distinct CDR3 sequences, 42% of which show up once; approximately 4% is in the top ten. Sequencing was done on a sample of blood. The receptors shown here come from a woman aged 18-29 years in good health.

This clonotype was picked up a small number of times. The genes are TRBV28 and TRBJ1-2; possibly TRBD1 for D (6 bases). Germline V CDR1 and CDR2: MDHEN, SYDVKM. This CDR3 is built from 15 residues. With 10 bases removed from V and 2 bases from J, the gap between germline ends came to 20 bases. CDR3 residues: CATNVARTENYGYTF. The CDR3 DNA reads TGTGCCACCAACGTAGCCCGGACAGAGAACTATGGCTACACCTTC.

In DNA form, the CDR3 reads TGCGCCAGCAGCCACCCGACAGGGGACGCGACCAAAAAACTGTTTTTT. As protein: CASSHPTGDATKKLFF. V is TRBV4-1 and J is TRBJ1-4; 8 nucleotides align to TRBD1. Losses at the gene ends were 3 bases for V and 9 bases for J; bases not matched to a gene: 12. CDR1 is MGHRA and CDR2 is YSYEKL in the germline V gene. This CDR3 has 16 residues.

In its sample, this clonotype was seen a few times. This rearrangement joins TRBV7-8 to TRBJ2-7, with D possibly being TRBD2 (6 bases). V was trimmed by 1 base and J by 3 bases, leaving 16 bases between them. Germline CDR1 SGHVS, CDR2 FQNEAQ. The CDR3 is 16 amino acids. This CDR3 is CASSLEQARGNYEQYF. The CDR3 DNA follows: TGTGCCAGCAGCTTAGAACAAGCTCGCGGGAACTACGAGCAGTACTTC.

The chain has TRBV5-1 and TRBJ2-1; 7 nucleotides match TRBD2. With V trimmed by 6 bases and J by 7 bases, 10 bases remained unmatched. Germline V gene data show CDR1 as SGHRS and CDR2 as YFSETQ. The CDR3 spans 14 residues. The chain's CDR3 is CASNEGGSWNEQFF. The DNA for the CDR3 is TGCGCCAGCAACGAGGGAGGGTCGTGGAATGAGCAGTTCTTC.

The CDR3 protein is CASSLSLAGGNYEQYF. The CDR3 DNA sequence: TGTGCCAGCAGCCTCTCTCTAGCGGGGGGCAACTACGAGCAGTACTTC. The chain couples TRBV7-2 to TRBJ2-7; 11 bases map to TRBD2. V gave up 5 bases and J gave up 3 bases; unmatched junction bases: 9. The length of the CDR3 is 16 residues. Germline V lookup: CDR1 SGHTA, CDR2 FQGNSA.

In this sample, this clonotype turned up a few times. This rearrangement joins TRBV3-1 to TRBJ1-1, with a tentative D call TRBD1 (5 bases). This CDR3 is 15 amino acids long. From germline, CDR1 is LGHDT and CDR2 YNNKEL (reference sequence). Deletions cut 2 bases from V and 4 bases from J, with 14 bases between. The CDR3 sequence: CASSQYDTGGTEAFF. The CDR3 nucleotides are TGTGCCAGCAGCCAATATGATACGGGGGGCACTGAAGCTTTCTTT.

This chain uses TRBV2 with TRBJ2-3, with TRBD2 matching over 10 bases. This CDR3 contains 17 residues. Losses at the gene ends were 1 base for V and 2 bases for J; bases not matched to a gene: 6. The germline gives CDR1 SNHLY, CDR2 FYNNEI. The CDR3 reads CASSEGTSGPITDTQYF. In nucleotides, the CDR3 is TGTGCCAGCAGTGAAGGGACTAGCGGACCTATCACAGATACGCAGTATTTT.

V usage is TRBV4-3 and J usage is TRBJ1-1, with 10 bases matching TRBD1. Germline lookup yields CDR1 LGHNA and CDR2 YSLEER. V lost 1 base, J lost 9 bases, and 8 bases stayed unmatched. This CDR3 has 15 residues. CDR3 bases: TGCGCCAGCAGCCAAGCAGGACAGGGGGATATAAAAGCTTTCTTT. It is translated as CASSQAGQGDIKAFF.

The CDR3 DNA is TGCGCCAGCAGAGTCCTAGGTTCCTACAATGAGCAGTTCTTC. It is translated as CASRVLGSYNEQFF. The J gene is TRBJ2-1, the V gene TRBV10-2; D is uncertain. CDR3 length: 14 residues. Trimming shortened V by 6 bases and J by 1 base, and 10 bases separated the two germline ends. Germline loops: CDR1 WSHSY, CDR2 SAAADI.

This clonotype appeared a single time. This chain links TRBV7-2 with TRBJ2-5, with a possible D match to TRBD1 (6 bases). The end of the DNA aligns better with TRBJ2-7, so the J call may be wrong. Germline lookup yields CDR1 SGHTA and CDR2 FQGNSA. The CDR3 consists of 16 residues. The CDR3 loop is CASSLRQALTGDEQYF. CDR3 coding DNA: TGTGCCAGCAGCTTAAGACAGGCTCTAACTGGAGACGAGCAGTACTTC.

This clonotype was observed a handful of times. This chain joins TRBV7-9 and TRBJ2-1, with TRBD2 as a possible D gene (5 bases). V dropped 3 bases and J dropped 3 bases, with 9 bases sitting between them. CDR3 length: 14 amino acids. Germline V gene data show CDR1 as SEHNR and CDR2 as FQNEAQ (reference sequence). CDR3 amino acids: CASSFLGGYNEQFF. The DNA of the CDR3 is TGTGCCAGCAGCTTTTTAGGAGGCTACAATGAGCAGTTCTTC.

This clonotype was found many times. The CDR3 reads CSVPVWGQETQYF. The DNA for the CDR3 is TGCAGCGTCCCCGTTTGGGGGCAAGAGACCCAGTACTTC. This chain links TRBV29-1 with TRBJ2-5, with D perhaps TRBD1 or TRBD2 (5 bases each). The germline V gene has CDR1 SQVTM and CDR2 ANQGSEA. The CDR3 has 13 amino acids. Trimming removed 6 bases from V and 2 bases from J, with 13 bases in between.

The V call is TRBV20-1, the J call TRBJ2-3, with 11 bases identical to TRBD2. The CDR3 is 13 residues long. Germline V lookup: CDR1 DFQATT, CDR2 SNEGSKA (reference sequence). Trimming took 5 bases from V and 9 from J; bases not matched to a gene: 7. The CDR3 protein is CSAQLAGAGTQYF. In nucleotides, the CDR3 is TGCAGTGCTCAACTAGCGGGAGCGGGGACGCAGTATTTT.

This clonotype was seen a few times. The rearrangement links TRBV7-9 to TRBJ2-7; TRBD2 aligns across 11 bases. After removal of 3 bases from V and 0 bases from J, the junction contained 7 bases not matched to a gene. The germline V gene encodes CDR1 SEHNR and CDR2 FQNEAQ (reference sequence). This CDR3 comprises 17 residues. CDR3 in DNA: TGTGCCAGCAGCTTTAAACCTAGCGGGGGGCTCTCCTACGAGCAGTACTTC. Protein product: CASSFKPSGGLSYEQYF.

The CDR3 nucleotides read TGTGCCATCAGTGAGTCCCCGGGCTTCTCCTACGAGCAGTACTTC. It is translated as CAISESPGFSYEQYF. The gene calls are TRBV10-3 and TRBJ2-7; D is undetermined. The CDR3 has 15 residues. Looked up from germline, CDR1 is ENHRY and CDR2 is SYGVKD. The V end lost 0 bases, the J end lost 0 bases, and 9 bases lay between the germline ends.

The chain has TRBV5-1 and TRBJ1-1; TRBD1 is a possible D gene (6 bases). Germline V gene data show CDR1 as SGHRS and CDR2 as YFSETQ. The CDR3 totals 16 residues. Trimming removed 1 base from V and 4 bases from J, with 17 bases in between. The CDR3, as DNA: TGCGCCAGCAGCTTGATCAGGGGAGATGGGGGCACTGAAGCTTTCTTT. Translated, it gives CASSLIRGDGGTEAFF.

V is TRBV4-1 and J is TRBJ1-5; unclear D gene. Germline values: CDR1 MGHRA, CDR2 YSYEKL. The CDR3 loop spans 17 amino acids. V was shortened by 3 bases and J by 0 bases, with 15 bases between the two germline ends. CDR3 DNA sequence: TGCGCCAGCAGCCACATATGGCCCAGATATAGCAATCAGCCCCAGCATTTT. This gives the protein CASSHIWPRYSNQPQHF.

The chain combines TRBV20-1 with TRBJ2-5; 7 bases match TRBD2. The CDR3 is 15 amino acids. V lost 1 base, J lost 0 bases, and 5 bases stayed unmatched. Germline-derived CDR1 and CDR2 are DFQATT and SNEGSKA (reference sequence). CDR3 amino acids: CSARGAAGYQETQYF. CDR3 nucleotide sequence: TGCAGTGCTAGAGGGGCAGCGGGGTACCAAGAGACCCAGTACTTC.

There are a few counts of this clonotype. The chain has TRBV20-1 and TRBJ2-1, with 10 bases lining up with TRBD2. The germline gives CDR1 DFQATT, CDR2 SNEGSKA (reference sequence). The ends lost 3 bases at V and 0 bases at J; junction bases unmatched: 8. This CDR3 has 17 residues. CDR3 in DNA: TGCAGTGCTAGCCCCTACGGGACTAGCGTCTCCTACAATGAGCAGTTCTTC. Its translation is CSASPYGTSVSYNEQFF.

The chain carries TRBV20-1 and TRBJ2-4; D uncertain. The CDR3 spans 13 residues. The V gene's germline CDR1 is DFQATT and CDR2 SNEGSKA (reference sequence). V was trimmed by 2 bases and J by 2 bases, leaving 7 bases between them. The CDR3 spells CSARPMSKNIQYF. DNA of the CDR3: TGCAGTGCTAGACCCATGTCCAAAAACATTCAGTACTTC.

The chain employs TRBV20-1 and TRBJ2-1; a weak D match, TRBD2 (6 bases). Germline V gene sequence: CDR1 DFQATT, CDR2 SNEGSKA (reference sequence). This CDR3 is built from 15 residues. The ends were cut back, 0 bases at V and 1 base at J, with 10 bases in the middle. DNA for the CDR3: TGCAGTGCTAGAGAAGGAGGGAGATCCTACAATGAGCAGTTCTTC. This gives the protein CSAREGGRSYNEQFF.

The chain employs TRBV10-2 and TRBJ1-2, with 9 bases fitting TRBD1. V shed 2 bases, J shed 1 base, and the junction held 8 bases outside the gene matches. CDR1 is WSHSY, CDR2 SAAADI, per germline. The CDR3 contains 17 residues. CDR3 coding DNA: TGCGCCAGCAGTGAGGGACAGGGGAGGTTGGATAACTATGGCTACACCTTC. Translating it yields CASSEGQGRLDNYGYTF.

Only one count was recorded for this clonotype. The chain combines TRBV12-3 or TRBV12-4 with TRBJ2-1, with D uncertain. The CDR3 sequence is 15 residues long. Between the trimmed V and J ends, which lost 1 base and 0 bases, there was a span of 7 bases. CDR3 sequence reads: CASSLGLRSYNEQFF. Written as DNA, the CDR3 is TGTGCCAGCAGTTTAGGGCTACGCTCCTACAATGAGCAGTTCTTC.

This clonotype showed up many times. The chain couples TRBV29-1 to TRBJ2-4; the D gene is possibly TRBD1 (5 bases). This CDR3 is built from 11 residues. Germline V lookup: CDR1 SQVTM, CDR2 ANQGSEA. With 5 bases removed from V and 8 bases from J, the gap between germline ends came to 10 bases. The CDR3 sequence is CSVSQGHIQYF. In nucleotides, the CDR3 is TGCAGCGTTTCGCAGGGCCACATTCAGTACTTC.

The chain links TRBV6-5 to TRBJ2-1, with 14 bases aligning to TRBD2. CDR3 size: 15 residues. Trimming took 7 bases from V and 8 from J; bases not matched to a gene: 7. Per germline, CDR1 MNHEY and CDR2 SVGAGI. CDR3 in DNA: TGTGCCAGCACCCTGACTAGCGGGGGGGCCGATGAGCAGTTCTTC. It yields the protein CASTLTSGGADEQFF.

The genes are TRBV9 and TRBJ2-6; 11 bases map to TRBD1. This CDR3 has 19 residues. Germline trimming cut 0 bases from V and 3 bases from J; bases unmatched to any gene: 8. Germline assignment: CDR1 SGDLS and CDR2 YYNGEE. As DNA, the CDR3 is TGTGCCAGCAGCGTAGGAGGGACAGGGGGATCTAATGGGGCCAACGTCCTGACTTTC. Its translation is CASSVGGTGGSNGANVLTF.